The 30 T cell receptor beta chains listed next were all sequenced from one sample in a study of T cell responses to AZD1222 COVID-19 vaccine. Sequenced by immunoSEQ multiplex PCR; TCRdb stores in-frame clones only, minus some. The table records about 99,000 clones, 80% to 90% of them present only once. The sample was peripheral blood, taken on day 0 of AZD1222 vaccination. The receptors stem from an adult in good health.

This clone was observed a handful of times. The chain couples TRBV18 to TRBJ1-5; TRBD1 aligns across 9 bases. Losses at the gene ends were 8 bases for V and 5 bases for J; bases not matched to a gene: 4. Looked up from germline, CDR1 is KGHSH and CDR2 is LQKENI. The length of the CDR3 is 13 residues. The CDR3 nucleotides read TGTGCCAGCGCGGGACAGGGCTATCAGCCCCAGCATTTT. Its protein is CASAGQGYQPQHF. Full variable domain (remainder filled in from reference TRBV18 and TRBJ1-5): NAGVMQNPRHLVRRRGQEARLRCSPMKGHSHVYWYRQLPEEGLKFMVYLQKENIIDESGMPKERFSAEFPKEGPSILRIQQVVRGDSAAYFCASAGQGYQPQHFGDGTRLSIL.

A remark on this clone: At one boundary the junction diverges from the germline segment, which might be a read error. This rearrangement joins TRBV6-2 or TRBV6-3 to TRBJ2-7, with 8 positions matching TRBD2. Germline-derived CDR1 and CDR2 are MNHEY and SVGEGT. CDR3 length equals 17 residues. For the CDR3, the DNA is TGTGCCGGCAGTTACTCGAGGGTTCAGCGGGAGAGATTCGAGCAGTACTTC. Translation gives CAGSYSRVQRERFEQYF.

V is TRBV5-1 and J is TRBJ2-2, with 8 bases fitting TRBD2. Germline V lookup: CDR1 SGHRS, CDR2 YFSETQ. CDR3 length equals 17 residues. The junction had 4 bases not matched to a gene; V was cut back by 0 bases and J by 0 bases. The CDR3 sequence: CASSLDSGNPNTGELFF. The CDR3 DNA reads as TGCGCCAGCAGCTTGGATAGCGGGAACCCGAACACCGGGGAGCTGTTTTTT.

This CDR3 is CASSQVSGGAGELFF. CDR3 nucleotides: TGTGCCAGCAGCCAAGTTAGCGGGGGGGCCGGGGAGCTGTTTTTT. This chain uses TRBV4-2 with TRBJ2-2; TRBD2 matches 11 bases. The CDR3 extends over 15 amino acids. Trimming cost V 1 base and J 6 bases; bases outside gene matches: 1. Germline CDR1 reads LGHNA; CDR2 reads YNFKEQ.

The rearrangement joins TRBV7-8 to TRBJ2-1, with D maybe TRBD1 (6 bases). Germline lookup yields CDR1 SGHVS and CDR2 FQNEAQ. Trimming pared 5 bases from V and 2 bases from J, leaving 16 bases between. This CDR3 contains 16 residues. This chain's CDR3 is CASSQTPGVAYNEQFF. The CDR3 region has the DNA TGTGCCAGCAGCCAAACTCCAGGGGTAGCCTACAATGAGCAGTTCTTC. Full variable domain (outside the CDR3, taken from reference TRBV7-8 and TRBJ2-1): GAGVSQSPRYKVAKRGQDVALRCDPISGHVSLFWYQQALGQGPEFLTYFQNEAQLDKSGLPSDRFFAERPEGSVSTLKIQRTQQEDSAVYLCASSQTPGVAYNEQFFGPGTRLTVL.

CDR3 region: CASSEGGPQPQHF. CDR3 bases: TGTGCCAGCAGTGAGGGGGGCCCTCAGCCCCAGCATTTT. This rearrangement joins TRBV2 to TRBJ1-5, with D possibly being TRBD1 (6 bases). The CDR3 extends over 13 amino acids. Trimming removed 3 bases at V and 6 bases at J, with 9 bases between. Per germline, CDR1 SNHLY and CDR2 FYNNEI.

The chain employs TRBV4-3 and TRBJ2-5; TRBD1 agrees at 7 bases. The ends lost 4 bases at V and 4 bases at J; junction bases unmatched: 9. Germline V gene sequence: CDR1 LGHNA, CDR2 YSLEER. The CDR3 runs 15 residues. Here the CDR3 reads CASSLSDRVRETQYF. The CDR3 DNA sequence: TGCGCCAGCAGCCTATCCGACAGGGTGCGAGAGACCCAGTACTTC.

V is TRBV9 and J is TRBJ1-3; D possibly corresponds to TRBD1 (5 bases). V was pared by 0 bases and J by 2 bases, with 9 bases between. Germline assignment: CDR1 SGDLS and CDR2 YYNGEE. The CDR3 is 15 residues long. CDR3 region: CASSVAQGAGNTIYF. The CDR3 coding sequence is TGTGCCAGCAGCGTAGCACAAGGGGCTGGAAACACCATATATTTT.

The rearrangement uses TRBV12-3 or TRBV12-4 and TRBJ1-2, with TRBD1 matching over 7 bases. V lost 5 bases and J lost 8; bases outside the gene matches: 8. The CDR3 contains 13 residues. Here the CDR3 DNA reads TGTGCCAGCAGTCCGGGACAGTCTCAGGGCTACACCTTC. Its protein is CASSPGQSQGYTF.

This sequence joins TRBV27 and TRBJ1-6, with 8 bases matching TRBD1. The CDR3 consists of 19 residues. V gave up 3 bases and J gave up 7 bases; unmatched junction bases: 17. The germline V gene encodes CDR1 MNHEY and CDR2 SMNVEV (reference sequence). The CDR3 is CASSFEWTLRQGLNSPLHF. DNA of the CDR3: TGTGCCAGCAGTTTTGAATGGACCCTGAGACAGGGGCTAAATTCACCCCTCCACTTT.

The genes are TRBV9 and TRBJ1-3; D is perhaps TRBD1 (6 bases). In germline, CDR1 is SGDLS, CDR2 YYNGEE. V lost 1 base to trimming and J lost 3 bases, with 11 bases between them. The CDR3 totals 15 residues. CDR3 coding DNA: TGTGCCAGCAGCGTATTGGACAGCTTTGGAAACACCATATATTTT. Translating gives CASSVLDSFGNTIYF.

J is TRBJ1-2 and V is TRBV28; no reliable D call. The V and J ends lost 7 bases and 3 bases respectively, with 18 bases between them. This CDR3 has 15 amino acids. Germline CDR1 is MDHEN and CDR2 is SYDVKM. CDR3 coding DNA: TGTGCCAGCAATCCCTCGGTAGCCGGTTACTATGGCTACACCTTC. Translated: CASNPSVAGYYGYTF.

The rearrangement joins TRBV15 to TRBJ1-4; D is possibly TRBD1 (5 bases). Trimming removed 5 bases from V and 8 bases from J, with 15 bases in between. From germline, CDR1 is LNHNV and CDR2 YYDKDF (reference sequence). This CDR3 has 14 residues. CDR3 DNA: TGTGCCACCAGCGTCATGCGGGACCGAGAAAAACTGTTTTTT. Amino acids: CATSVMRDREKLFF. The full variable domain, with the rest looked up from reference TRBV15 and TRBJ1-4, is DAMVIQNPRYQVTQFGKPVTLSCSQTLNHNVMYWYQQKSSQAPKLLFHYYDKDFNNEADTPDNFQSRRPNTSFCFLDIRSPGLGDTAMYLCATSVMRDREKLFFGSGTQLSVL.

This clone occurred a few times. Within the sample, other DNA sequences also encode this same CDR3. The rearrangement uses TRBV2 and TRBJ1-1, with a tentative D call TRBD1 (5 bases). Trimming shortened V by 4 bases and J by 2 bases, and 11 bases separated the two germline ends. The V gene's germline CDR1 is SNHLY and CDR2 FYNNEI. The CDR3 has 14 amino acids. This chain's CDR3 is CASSVGGRNTEAFF. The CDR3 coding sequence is TGTGCCAGCAGTGTTGGGGGTCGAAACACTGAAGCTTTCTTT.

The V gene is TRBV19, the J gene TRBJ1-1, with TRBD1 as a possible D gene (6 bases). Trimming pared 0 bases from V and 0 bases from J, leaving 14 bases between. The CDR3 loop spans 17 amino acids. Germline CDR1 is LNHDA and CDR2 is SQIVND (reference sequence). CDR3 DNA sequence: TGTGCCAGTAGTATAGATTGGGAAAGGGACATGAACACTGAAGCTTTCTTT. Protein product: CASSIDWERDMNTEAFF.

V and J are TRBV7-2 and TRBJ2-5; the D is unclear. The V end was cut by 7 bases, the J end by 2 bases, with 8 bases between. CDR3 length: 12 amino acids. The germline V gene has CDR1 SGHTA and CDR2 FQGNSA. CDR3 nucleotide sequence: TGTGCCAGCAAGGTGGCTCAAGAGACCCAGTACTTC. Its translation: CASKVAQETQYF.

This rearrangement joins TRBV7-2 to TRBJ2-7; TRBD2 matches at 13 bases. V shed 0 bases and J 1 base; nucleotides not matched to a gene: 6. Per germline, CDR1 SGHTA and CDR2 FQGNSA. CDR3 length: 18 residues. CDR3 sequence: CASSLARTSGSRSYEQYF. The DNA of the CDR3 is TGTGCCAGCAGCTTAGCCCGGACTAGCGGGAGTAGGTCCTACGAGCAGTACTTC.

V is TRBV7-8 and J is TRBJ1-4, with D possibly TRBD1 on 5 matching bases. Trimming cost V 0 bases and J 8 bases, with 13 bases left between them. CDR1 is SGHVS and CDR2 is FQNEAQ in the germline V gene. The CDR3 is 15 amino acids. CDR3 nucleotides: TGTGCCAGCAGCTTAGCGCGAGGGGTCCAGGAAAAACTGTTTTTT. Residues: CASSLARGVQEKLFF.

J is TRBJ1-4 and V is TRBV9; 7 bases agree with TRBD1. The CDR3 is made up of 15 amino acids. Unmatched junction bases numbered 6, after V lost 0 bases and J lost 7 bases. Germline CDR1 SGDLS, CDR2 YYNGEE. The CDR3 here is CASSVADRGREKLFF. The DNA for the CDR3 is TGTGCCAGCAGCGTAGCGGATAGGGGGCGTGAAAAACTGTTTTTT.

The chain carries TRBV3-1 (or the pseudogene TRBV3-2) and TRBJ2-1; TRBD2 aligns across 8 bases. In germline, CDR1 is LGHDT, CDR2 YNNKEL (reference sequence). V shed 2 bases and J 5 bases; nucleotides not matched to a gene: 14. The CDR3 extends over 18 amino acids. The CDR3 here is CASSQRNPLTSVNNEQFF. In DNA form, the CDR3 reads TGTGCCAGCAGCCAAAGAAACCCTCTGACTAGCGTTAACAATGAGCAGTTCTTC.

CDR3 region: CASSLGYRGDTEAFF. The DNA of the CDR3 is TGTGCCAGCAGCCTCGGATACAGGGGGGACACTGAAGCTTTCTTT. This sequence joins TRBV7-2 and TRBJ1-1, with 8 bases lining up with TRBD1. Germline CDR1 and CDR2: SGHTA and FQGNSA. The CDR3 runs to 15 residues. V trimming: 5 bases; J trimming: 3 bases; junction bases outside the gene matches: 8. The full variable domain, completed using reference TRBV7-2 and TRBJ1-1, is GAGVSQSPSNKVTEKGKDVELRCDPISGHTALYWYRQSLGQGLEFLIYFQGNSAPDKSGLPSDRFSAERTGGSVSTLTIQRTQQEDSAVYLCASSLGYRGDTEAFFGQGTRLTVV.

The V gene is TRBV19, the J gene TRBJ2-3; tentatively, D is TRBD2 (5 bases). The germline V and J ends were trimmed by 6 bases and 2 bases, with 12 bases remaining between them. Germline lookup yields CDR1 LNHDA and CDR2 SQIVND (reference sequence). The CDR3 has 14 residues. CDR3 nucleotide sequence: TGTGCCAGTAGGTATAGACTACCCACAGATACGCAGTATTTT. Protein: CASRYRLPTDTQYF.

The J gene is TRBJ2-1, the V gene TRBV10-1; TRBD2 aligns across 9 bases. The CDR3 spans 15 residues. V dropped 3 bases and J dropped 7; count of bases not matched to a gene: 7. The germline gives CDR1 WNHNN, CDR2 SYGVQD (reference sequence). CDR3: CASSDRLAGLNEQFF. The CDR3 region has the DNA TGCGCCAGCAGTGATCGGCTAGCGGGACTGAATGAGCAGTTCTTC.

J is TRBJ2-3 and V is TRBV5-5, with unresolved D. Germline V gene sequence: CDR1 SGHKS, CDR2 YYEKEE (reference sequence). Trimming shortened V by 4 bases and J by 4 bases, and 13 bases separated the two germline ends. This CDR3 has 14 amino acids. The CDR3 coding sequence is TGTGCCAGCAGCAGCGAGGCCCTAGCAGATACGCAGTATTTT. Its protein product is CASSSEALADTQYF.

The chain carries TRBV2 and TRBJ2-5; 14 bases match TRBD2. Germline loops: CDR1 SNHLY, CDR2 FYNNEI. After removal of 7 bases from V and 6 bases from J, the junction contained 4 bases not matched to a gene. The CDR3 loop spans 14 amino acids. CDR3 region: CASTGLAGGQTQYF. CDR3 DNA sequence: TGTGCCAGCACTGGACTAGCGGGGGGACAGACCCAGTACTTC.

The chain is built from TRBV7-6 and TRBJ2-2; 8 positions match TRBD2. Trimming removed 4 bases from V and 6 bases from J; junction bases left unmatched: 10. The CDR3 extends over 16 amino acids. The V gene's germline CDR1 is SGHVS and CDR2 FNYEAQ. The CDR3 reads CASSSLLAGLPGELFF. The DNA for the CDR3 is TGTGCCAGCAGCTCCCTCCTAGCGGGTTTACCCGGGGAGCTGTTTTTT.

As DNA, the CDR3 is TGTGCCAGCAGCTTAGCAATGAACACTGAAGCTTTCTTT. Protein sequence: CASSLAMNTEAFF. The chain joins TRBV11-3 to TRBJ1-1; no definite D call. The CDR3 runs to 13 residues. V lost 1 base and J 0 bases, leaving 3 bases between the germline ends. Germline V gene sequence: CDR1 SGHNT, CDR2 YENEEA. The complete variable domain, with remaining parts taken from reference TRBV11-3 and TRBJ1-1, reads EAGVVQSPRYKIIEKKQPVAFWCNPISGHNTLYWYLQNLGQGPELLIRYENEEAVDDSQLPKDRFSAERLKGVDSTLKIQPAELGDSAVYLCASSLAMNTEAFFGQGTRLTVV.

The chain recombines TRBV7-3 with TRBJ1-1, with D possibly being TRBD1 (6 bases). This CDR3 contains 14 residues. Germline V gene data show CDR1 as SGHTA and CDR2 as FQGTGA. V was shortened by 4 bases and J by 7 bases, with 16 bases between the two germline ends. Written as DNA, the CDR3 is TGTGCCAGCAGCTCTACTGGACAGTCGGTTGAAGCTTTCTTT. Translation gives CASSSTGQSVEAFF.

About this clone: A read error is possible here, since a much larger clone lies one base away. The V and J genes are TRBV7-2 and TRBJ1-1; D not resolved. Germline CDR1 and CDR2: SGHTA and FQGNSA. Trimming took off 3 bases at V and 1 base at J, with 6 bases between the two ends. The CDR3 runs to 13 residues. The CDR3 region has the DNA TGTGCCAGCAGCTTGACGACGAACACTGAAGCTTTCTTT. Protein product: CASSLTTNTEAFF.

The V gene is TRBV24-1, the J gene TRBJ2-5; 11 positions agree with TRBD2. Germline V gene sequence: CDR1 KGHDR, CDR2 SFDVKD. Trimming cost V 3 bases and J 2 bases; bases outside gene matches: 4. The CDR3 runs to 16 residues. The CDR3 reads CATSDTGTSGQETQYF. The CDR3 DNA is TGTGCCACCAGTGATACGGGGACTAGCGGACAAGAGACCCAGTACTTC.